A single sample is the source of the 27 T cell receptor beta chains below, sequenced in a study of blood T cell repertoires in COVID-19. Assay used: immunoSEQ multiplex PCR; TCRdb lists only in-frame clones, some missing. The sample consists of 250,000 or so clones, under 90% of them appearing once. Sequencing was carried out using peripheral blood. Receptor source: a middle-aged woman who had recovered from COVID-19.

The V call is TRBV6-2 or TRBV6-3, the J call TRBJ2-7, with 13 bases lining up with TRBD2. This CDR3 is 16 amino acids long. Per germline, CDR1 MNHEY and CDR2 SVGEGT. The junction had 4 bases not matched to a gene; V was cut back by 4 bases and J by 1 base. CDR3 region: CASSSVLAGGSYEQYF. CDR3 DNA sequence: TGTGCCAGCAGTTCCGTACTAGCGGGAGGGTCCTACGAGCAGTACTTC.

The V and J genes are TRBV15 and TRBJ2-3; 15 bases match TRBD2. The CDR3 length is 21 residues. Germline CDR1 reads LNHNV; CDR2 reads YYDKDF (reference sequence). V shed 0 bases and J 0 bases; nucleotides not matched to a gene: 10. This CDR3 is CATSRDPTKGLAGGSTDTQYF. The CDR3 DNA is TGTGCCACCAGCAGAGATCCCACAAAGGGACTAGCGGGGGGTAGCACAGATACGCAGTATTTT.

This clone was seen just once. The chain carries TRBV6-5 and TRBJ2-5, with TRBD2 matching 8 bases. V was clipped by 6 bases and J by 2 bases; unmatched bases: 5. The CDR3 runs to 14 residues. Looked up from germline, CDR1 is MNHEY and CDR2 is SVGAGI. CDR3 region: CASRLAVVQETQYF. DNA of the CDR3: TGTGCCAGCAGACTAGCGGTAGTACAAGAGACCCAGTACTTC.

This rearrangement joins TRBV5-1 to TRBJ1-1; 8 bases map to TRBD1. Germline trimming cut 2 bases from V and 3 bases from J; bases unmatched to any gene: 3. Germline CDR1 and CDR2: SGHRS and YFSETQ. The length of the CDR3 is 14 residues. CDR3 region: CASSFTGGDTEAFF. CDR3 bases: TGCGCCAGCAGCTTTACAGGGGGGGACACTGAAGCTTTCTTT.

This clone was recorded only once. This CDR3 reads CASSAGPNSPLHF. The DNA of the CDR3 is TGTGCCAGCAGCGCTGGCCCCAATTCACCCCTCCACTTT. The gene calls are TRBV5-5 and TRBJ1-6; no firm D call. This CDR3 comprises 13 residues. Trimming left V 4 bases short and J 7 bases short, with 9 bases between. Germline assignment: CDR1 SGHKS and CDR2 YYEKEE (reference sequence). Together with reference TRBV5-5 and TRBJ1-6, the CDR3 gives the full variable domain: DAGVTQSPTHLIKTRGQQVTLRCSPISGHKSVSWYQQVLGQGPQFIFQYYEKEERGRGNFPDRFSARQFPNYSSELNVNALLLGDSALYLCASSAGPNSPLHFGNGTRLTVT.

The chain couples TRBV7-2 to TRBJ2-1; TRBD2 aligns across 9 bases. Losses at the gene ends were 0 bases for V and 7 bases for J; bases not matched to a gene: 16. This CDR3 has 19 residues. Looked up from germline, CDR1 is SGHTA and CDR2 is FQGNSA. This chain's CDR3 is CASSLATGTSLGALNEQFF. The CDR3 bases are TGTGCCAGCAGCTTAGCCACCGGGACTAGCCTTGGTGCCTTAAATGAGCAGTTCTTC.

The chain is built from TRBV11-2 and TRBJ2-1; 8 bases align to TRBD2. Trimming took 8 bases from V and 7 from J; bases not matched to a gene: 13. Germline-derived CDR1 and CDR2 are SGHAT and FQNNGV. The CDR3 has 15 amino acids. As DNA, the CDR3 is TGTGCCAGCGCCCGCCGGGAGGGCCTATTGAATGAGCAGTTCTTC. It yields the protein CASARREGLLNEQFF.

The J gene is TRBJ1-1, the V gene TRBV27; D gene ambiguous. There are 13 residues in the CDR3. Trimming shortened V by 7 bases and J by 5 bases, and 14 bases separated the two germline ends. In germline, CDR1 is MNHEY, CDR2 SMNVEV (reference sequence). CDR3 DNA sequence: TGTGCCAGCAAGATCGGGGTGGGGACTGAAGCTTTCTTT. It translates to CASKIGVGTEAFF.

V is TRBV28 and J is TRBJ2-7, with 9 positions matching TRBD2. Looked up from germline, CDR1 is MDHEN and CDR2 is SYDVKM. The CDR3 runs 14 residues. Trimming cost V 1 base and J 4 bases; bases outside gene matches: 2. The DNA for the CDR3 is TGTGCCAGCAGTTTATTAGCGGGAGAATACGAGCAGTACTTC. Translated, it gives CASSLLAGEYEQYF. Complete variable domain (other parts from reference TRBV28 and TRBJ2-7): DVKVTQSSRYLVKRTGEKVFLECVQDMDHENMFWYRQDPGLGLRLIYFSYDVKMKEKGDIPEGYSVSREKKERFSLILESASTNQTSMYLCASSLLAGEYEQYFGPGTRLTVT.

The rearrangement joins TRBV5-8 to TRBJ2-7; 13 bases align to TRBD2. CDR1 and CDR2 from the germline V gene are SGHTS and YDEGEE. The V segment lost 4 bases and the J segment 3 bases; nucleotides outside the gene matches: 7. The CDR3 runs to 16 residues. The CDR3 sequence: CASSAGTSGANYEQYF. DNA for the CDR3: TGTGCCAGCAGCGCGGGGACTAGCGGGGCTAACTACGAGCAGTACTTC.

Only one count was recorded for this clone. The chain links TRBV11-2 to TRBJ2-1; a possible D gene is TRBD1 (6 bases). CDR1 is SGHAT and CDR2 is FQNNGV in the germline V gene. The CDR3 sequence is 17 residues long. V was pared by 0 bases and J by 0 bases, with 12 bases between. CDR3 nucleotide sequence: TGTGCCAGCAGCTTAGATGACAGGAAGAGCTCCTACAATGAGCAGTTCTTC. Translating gives CASSLDDRKSSYNEQFF.

The rearrangement joins TRBV5-1 to TRBJ1-1; no definite D call. V lost 3 bases, J lost 0 bases, and 6 bases lay in between. This CDR3 region has 13 residues. Germline loops: CDR1 SGHRS, CDR2 YFSETQ. The DNA of the CDR3 is TGCGCCAGCAGCTCCAACATGAACACTGAAGCTTTCTTT. Protein product: CASSSNMNTEAFF.

The chain is built from TRBV28 and TRBJ1-1; D remains unclear. This CDR3 comprises 12 residues. The V gene's germline CDR1 is MDHEN and CDR2 SYDVKM. Trimming stripped 6 bases from V and 1 base from J, with 6 bases between. The CDR3: CASRSGNTEAFF. CDR3 coding DNA: TGTGCCAGCAGGAGTGGGAACACTGAAGCTTTCTTT.

The chain employs TRBV5-5 and TRBJ2-7; maybe TRBD2 (6 bases). The V end was cut by 3 bases, the J end by 2 bases, with 12 bases between. The CDR3 has 14 amino acids. Germline lookup yields CDR1 SGHKS and CDR2 YYEKEE (reference sequence). The CDR3 protein is CASSYLWGAYEQYF. The CDR3 region has the DNA TGTGCCAGCAGCTATCTGTGGGGGGCCTACGAGCAGTACTTC.

This clone has just one count. The chain employs TRBV2 and TRBJ1-6, with 9 bases matching TRBD1. CDR3 size: 14 residues. The V gene's germline CDR1 is SNHLY and CDR2 FYNNEI. With 6 bases clipped from V and 6 bases from J, the junction kept 3 bases outside the gene matches. This CDR3 reads CASSPGQGNSPLHF. CDR3 sequence (DNA): TGTGCCAGCAGCCCGGGACAGGGTAATTCACCCCTCCACTTT. The whole variable domain, filled in from reference TRBV2 and TRBJ1-6, reads EPEVTQTPSHQVTQMGQEVILRCVPISNHLYFYWYRQILGQKVEFLVSFYNNEISEKSEIFDDQFSVERPDGSNFTLKIRSTKLEDSAMYFCASSPGQGNSPLHFGNGTRLTVT.

The rearrangement joins TRBV3-1 (or the pseudogene TRBV3-2) to TRBJ1-4, with D perhaps matching TRBD1 (5 bases). Germline V CDR1 and CDR2: LGHDT, YNNKEL (reference sequence). CDR3 length: 19 residues. Trimming removed 0 bases at V and 8 bases at J, with 25 bases between. CDR3 sequence (DNA): TGTGCCAGCAGCCAAGATCTGCTGGCTTTGTCGGGGGGTGGCGAAAAACTGTTTTTT. Translating gives CASSQDLLALSGGGEKLFF.

This chain connects TRBV2 to TRBJ1-2, with D uncertain. The germline CDR1 and CDR2 sequences are SNHLY and FYNNEI. V dropped 5 bases and J dropped 1 base, with 17 bases sitting between them. CDR3 length: 16 amino acids. The DNA for the CDR3 is TGTGCCAGCAGTACTCCTCCAGTGGGCGTTAACTATGGCTACACCTTC. Protein product: CASSTPPVGVNYGYTF.

V is TRBV2 and J is TRBJ1-2, with D maybe TRBD1 (5 bases). V was clipped by 4 bases and J by 6 bases, with 18 bases between them. There are 15 residues in the CDR3. The germline CDR1 and CDR2 sequences are SNHLY and FYNNEI. The CDR3 loop reads CASSGNGGSFDGYTF. The CDR3 region has the DNA TGTGCCAGCAGTGGAAATGGGGGGTCTTTCGATGGCTACACCTTC.

This CDR3 is CASSGTSGSYNEQFF. In nucleotides, the CDR3 is TGTGCCAGCAGCGGCACTAGCGGGAGCTACAATGAGCAGTTCTTC. The chain joins TRBV5-6 to TRBJ2-1; 11 nucleotides agree with TRBD2. V lost 4 bases, J lost 3 bases, and 3 bases stayed unmatched. There are 15 residues in the CDR3. The germline V gene encodes CDR1 SGHDT and CDR2 YYEEEE.

The gene calls are TRBV5-6 and TRBJ2-7; TRBD1 matches 7 bases. V shed 4 bases, J shed 1 base, and the junction held 14 bases outside the gene matches. CDR1 SGHDT and CDR2 YYEEEE come from the germline V gene. There are 17 residues in the CDR3. DNA of the CDR3: TGTGCCAGCAGCCTGGGCCCGACAGGGCAAAATTCCTACGAGCAGTACTTC. Protein sequence: CASSLGPTGQNSYEQYF.

The chain couples TRBV7-9 to TRBJ2-1; 10 nucleotides match TRBD1. The length of the CDR3 is 16 residues. V dropped 6 bases and J dropped 7; count of bases not matched to a gene: 12. Germline V gene lookup returns CDR1 SEHNR and CDR2 FQNEAQ (reference sequence). For the CDR3, the DNA is TGTGCCAGCAGGCTCCCGGGACAGGGGAGGAGTAATGAGCAGTTCTTC. This codes for CASRLPGQGRSNEQFF. The variable domain in full, with the rest retrieved from reference TRBV7-9 and TRBJ2-1, is DTGVSQNPRHKITKRGQNVTFRCDPISEHNRLYWYRQTLGQGPEFLTYFQNEAQLEKSRLLSDRFSAERPKGSFSTLEIQRTEQGDSAMYLCASRLPGQGRSNEQFFGPGTRLTVL.

The genes are TRBV9 and TRBJ2-1; 12 positions agree with TRBD2. The CDR3 is 16 residues long. Germline CDR1 SGDLS, CDR2 YYNGEE. Unmatched junction bases numbered 11, after V lost 3 bases and J lost 10 bases. CDR3 loop: CASSDPRLAGEREQFF. CDR3 sequence (DNA): TGTGCCAGCAGCGACCCTCGACTAGCGGGAGAACGCGAGCAGTTCTTC.

The chain has TRBV11-1 and TRBJ2-2, with D possibly matching TRBD2 (5 bases). Germline V gene sequence: CDR1 SGHAT, CDR2 FQDESV (reference sequence). CDR3 length: 12 residues. The V end lost 5 bases, the J end lost 7 bases, and 8 bases lay between the germline ends. The CDR3 here is CASSPGGGELFF. The CDR3 DNA is TGTGCCAGCAGCCCCGGAGGCGGGGAGCTGTTTTTT.

This chain uses TRBV3-1 (or the pseudogene TRBV3-2) with TRBJ2-7, with D perhaps TRBD1 (5 bases). The CDR3 totals 14 residues. V gave up 1 base and J gave up 7 bases, with 14 bases separating them. Germline-derived CDR1 and CDR2 are LGHDT and YNNKEL (reference sequence). The CDR3 DNA follows: TGTGCCAGCAGCCAAGCAGGGTTGTGGTGGGAGCAGTACTTC. This translates into CASSQAGLWWEQYF.

The genes are TRBV19 and TRBJ2-3; 9 nucleotides align to TRBD1. From germline, CDR1 is LNHDA and CDR2 SQIVND (reference sequence). CDR3 length: 16 amino acids. V shed 4 bases and J 1 base; nucleotides not matched to a gene: 6. The CDR3 loop reads CASSTSDRGGTDTQYF. DNA for the CDR3: TGTGCCAGTAGTACATCGGACAGGGGAGGCACAGATACGCAGTATTTT.

The rearrangement uses TRBV19 and TRBJ2-5; 8 bases match TRBD1. Germline V gene sequence: CDR1 LNHDA, CDR2 SQIVND (reference sequence). There are 15 residues in the CDR3. The junction had 12 bases not matched to a gene; V was cut back by 7 bases and J by 5 bases. The CDR3 here is CASTARGQAWETQYF. As DNA, the CDR3 is TGTGCCAGTACCGCCCGGGGACAGGCCTGGGAGACCCAGTACTTC.

J is TRBJ2-7 and V is TRBV30, with 8 bases that match TRBD1. This CDR3 has 14 amino acids. Germline V gene data show CDR1 as GTSNPN and CDR2 as SVGIG (reference sequence). V lost 5 bases and J lost 3; bases outside the gene matches: 9. CDR3 sequence (DNA): TGTGCCTGGGGAGGGACAGGTTCCCTCTACGAGCAGTACTTC. Translating it yields CAWGGTGSLYEQYF.